This TCR beta chain is from a study of CD8 T cells in ankylosing spondylitis. The study, taken as a whole, reports: Matched synovial fluid from ankylosing spondylitis patients was reported to be enriched for disease-linked clones.

A few counts support this clonotype. What it recognizes is unknown. Making the TCR beta libraries involved quantitative 5'-RACE with molecular barcodes. TCRdb fed the 5' RACE reads into MiXCR, producing one record per CDR3 protein. The sample contains 300,000 to 400,000 distinct CDR3 sequences, about 20% of which appear only once. CDR1 and CDR2 (germline): ENHRY, SYGVKD. The V end lost 0 bases, the J end lost 3 bases, and 12 bases lay between the germline ends. CDR3 length equals 16 residues. V usage is TRBV10-3 and J usage is TRBJ1-5, with D perhaps matching TRBD1 (5 bases). This clonotype was obtained from a male donor with ankylosing spondylitis or in good health (not recorded which). The sequenced sample consisted of blood, either unsorted or a sorted T cell fraction (not recorded which). The DNA of the CDR3 is TGTGCCATCAGTGAGTCGGCGGGACCGACCAATCAGCCCCAGCATTTT. Its protein is CAISESAGPTNQPQHF.